The 13 T cell receptor beta chains below come from one sample, sequenced in a study of blood T cell repertoires in COVID-19. Assay: immunoSEQ multiplex PCR; the TCRdb copy retains only in-frame clones and omits some. The sample shows almost 200,000 clones, 89% of them seen only once. The sequenced sample consisted of PBMCs or T cells enriched from blood (not recorded which). The source is a woman between 18 and 29 years old who had recovered from COVID-19.

The chain uses TRBV7-9 and TRBJ2-2, with TRBD2 matching over 11 bases. With V trimmed by 4 bases and J by 5 bases, 12 bases remained unmatched. Looked up from germline, CDR1 is SEHNR and CDR2 is FQNEAQ (reference sequence). The CDR3 contains 18 residues. The CDR3 DNA sequence: TGTGCCAGCAGCTCCACGGAGATTAGCGGGGGGGTTACCGGGGAGCTGTTTTTT. Protein sequence: CASSSTEISGGVTGELFF.

To note about this clone: The junction does not match germline at one end; this may be a read error. The genes are TRBV28 and TRBJ2-7, with 7 bases fitting TRBD1. Germline V lookup: CDR1 MDHEN, CDR2 SYDVKM. This CDR3 has 11 amino acids. The CDR3 reads CASSADRAKIF. The DNA of the CDR3 is TGTGCCAGCAGTGCCGACAGGGCTAAAATCTTC.

V gene TRBV2 combines with J gene TRBJ2-2; D remains unclear. This CDR3 is built from 13 residues. Germline CDR1 reads SNHLY; CDR2 reads FYNNEI. V was pared by 7 bases and J by 8 bases, with 14 bases between. The CDR3 spells CASTSNPGGELFF. The CDR3 DNA reads as TGTGCCAGCACCTCAAACCCCGGGGGGGAGCTGTTTTTT.

The chain is built from TRBV5-6 and TRBJ2-1; 10 positions agree with TRBD2. This CDR3 is built from 16 residues. After removal of 4 bases from V and 3 bases from J, the junction contained 7 bases not matched to a gene. Germline loops: CDR1 SGHDT, CDR2 YYEEEE. CDR3 nucleotide sequence: TGTGCCAGCAGCACCTTAGCGGGGGGAAACTACAATGAGCAGTTCTTC. Translated, it gives CASSTLAGGNYNEQFF.

The chain links TRBV27 to TRBJ1-5; D unclear. Deletions cut 3 bases from V and 3 bases from J, with 15 bases between. In germline, CDR1 is MNHEY, CDR2 SMNVEV (reference sequence). The length of the CDR3 is 16 residues. The CDR3 loop reads CASSFRSGVYNQPQHF. In DNA form, the CDR3 reads TGTGCCAGCAGTTTCCGCTCGGGAGTCTACAATCAGCCCCAGCATTTT.

The V gene is TRBV13, the J gene TRBJ2-1, with 11 bases fitting TRBD1. Trimming took 4 bases from V and 5 from J; bases not matched to a gene: 13. There are 18 residues in the CDR3. CDR1 is PRHDT, CDR2 FYEKMQ, per germline (reference sequence). CDR3: CASSSPGQGDIGHNEQFF. The CDR3 nucleotides are TGTGCCAGCAGCTCACCGGGACAGGGGGACATAGGCCACAATGAGCAGTTCTTC.

The chain is built from TRBV12-3 or TRBV12-4 and TRBJ1-1; 8 bases agree with TRBD1. Unmatched junction bases numbered 11, after V lost 6 bases and J lost 11 bases. The CDR3 has 13 amino acids. This CDR3 reads CASSPGRTGRAFF. DNA of the CDR3: TGTGCCAGCAGCCCCGGACGGACAGGGCGGGCTTTCTTT.

This chain uses TRBV5-1 with TRBJ1-4; D uncertain. V lost 4 bases and J lost 7, with 11 bases in between. The germline gives CDR1 SGHRS, CDR2 YFSETQ. CDR3 length equals 13 residues. In nucleotides, the CDR3 is TGCGCCAGCAGCCGCGGAGTTACTGAAAAACTGTTTTTT. This gives the protein CASSRGVTEKLFF.

The V call is TRBV21-1, the J call TRBJ1-1. TRBV21-1 is a documented pseudogene. The CDR3 is 12 residues long. The CDR3 protein is CASSKGGGEAFF. The CDR3 DNA sequence: TGTGCCAGCAGCAAAGGGGGAGGGGAAGCTTTCTTT.

The count of this clone is one. The V call is TRBV7-3, the J call TRBJ2-5; 10 nucleotides match TRBD2. Germline V gene data show CDR1 as SGHTA and CDR2 as FQGTGA. The length of the CDR3 is 17 residues. The V and J ends lost 2 bases and 1 base, in that order; junction bases with no gene match: 7. DNA of the CDR3: TGTGCCAGCAGCTTAGGCGGGCCTAGCGGGAGCCAAGAGACCCAGTACTTC. Translation: CASSLGGPSGSQETQYF. The whole variable domain, filled in from reference TRBV7-3 and TRBJ2-5, reads GAGVSQTPSNKVTEKGKYVELRCDPISGHTALYWYRQSLGQGPEFLIYFQGTGAADDSGLPNDRFFAVRPEGSVSTLKIQRTERGDSAVYLCASSLGGPSGSQETQYFGPGTRLLVL.

V is TRBV28 and J is TRBJ2-1; D unclear. The germline V and J ends were trimmed by 8 bases and 7 bases, with 6 bases remaining between them. The germline CDR1 and CDR2 sequences are MDHEN and SYDVKM. CDR3 length: 10 amino acids. CDR3 DNA sequence: TGTGCCAGCGGGCCAAATGAGCAGTTCTTC. It yields the protein CASGPNEQFF.

Concerning this clone itself: Other DNA sequences in the sample encode the same CDR3. This chain joins TRBV7-9 and TRBJ1-6; D is undetermined. CDR1 and CDR2 (germline): SEHNR, FQNEAQ (reference sequence). The V gene lost 1 base and the J gene lost 7 bases, with 8 bases spanning the gap. This CDR3 has 14 amino acids. The CDR3 protein is CASSLDPGNSPLHF. CDR3 nucleotide sequence: TGTGCCAGCAGCTTAGACCCGGGGAATTCACCCCTCCACTTT.

This rearrangement joins TRBV7-9 to TRBJ1-5; D uncertain. Trimming stripped 4 bases from V and 0 bases from J, with 16 bases between. The germline gives CDR1 SEHNR, CDR2 FQNEAQ (reference sequence). The CDR3 extends over 17 amino acids. This chain's CDR3 is CASSSTSGLDSNQPQHF. The CDR3 DNA follows: TGTGCCAGCAGCTCAACGAGTGGGCTTGATAGCAATCAGCCCCAGCATTTT.